These T cell receptor beta chains were read from a single sample in a study of T cells after yellow fever vaccination. TCRdb reprocessed the 5' RACE reads with MiXCR, giving one entry per CDR3 protein. The profile covers about 240,000 distinct CDR3 sequences, with about 7% appearing a single time and 0.85% taken by the ten largest. This specimen consisted of CD4+ T cells sorted from PBMCs, obtained 15 days after the yellow fever booster vaccination. These receptors all come from a young man who received the YFV17D yellow fever vaccine. The CDR3 runs from the conserved cysteine through the conserved F or W. The D gene is left open where the match is weak. Only part of the rows carry a size: once, few, many, or a class if the clone is expanded.

clone_size | d_call | j_call | v_call | cdr3_aa | cdr3_nt
few | NA | TRBJ2-3 | TRBV15 | CATSRLRAGTDTQYF | TGTGCCACCAGCAGGTTGAGGGCGGGAACAGATACGCAGTATTTT
many | NA | TRBJ1-1 | TRBV27 | CASSLATANTEAFF | TGTGCCAGCAGTTTGGCGACGGCGAACACTGAAGCTTTCTTT
NA | NA | TRBJ1-1 | TRBV20-1 | CCARVMGRQINTEAFF | TGCTGTGCTAGAGTGATGGGGAGGCAGATTAACACTGAAGCTTTCTTT
many | NA | TRBJ2-3 | TRBV6-5 | CASSYSGLLGDTQYF | TGTGCCAGCAGTTACTCGGGACTCCTGGGGGATACGCAGTATTTT
many | NA | TRBJ2-5 | TRBV9 | CASSVAPETRRETQYF | TGTGCCAGCAGCGTAGCTCCCGAGACCCGGAGAGAGACCCAGTACTTC
many | NA | TRBJ2-1 | TRBV12-3/TRBV12-4 | CASSVQLTNSYNEQFF | TGTGCCAGCAGCGTGCAGCTAACAAACTCCTACAATGAGCAGTTCTTC
NA | TRBD1 | TRBJ2-2 | TRBV6-1 | CASRAQGADTGELFF | TGTGCCAGCAGGGCACAGGGGGCAGACACCGGGGAGCTGTTTTTT
few | TRBD2 | TRBJ2-1 | TRBV20-1 | CSALRTSGNEQFF | TGCAGTGCTCTCAGGACTAGCGGCAATGAGCAGTTCTTC
NA | TRBD2 | TRBJ2-1 | TRBV11-2 | CASSFRSGLVYNEQFF | TGTGCCAGCAGTTTTAGGTCGGGACTAGTATACAATGAGCAGTTCTTC
few | TRBD2 | TRBJ2-2 | TRBV20-1 | CSARDSGGGTGELFF | TGCAGTGCTAGAGATTCGGGAGGAGGCACCGGGGAGCTGTTTTTT
many | NA | TRBJ2-2 | TRBV5-4 | CASSGGTPNTGELFF | TGTGCCAGCAGCGGCGGGACACCGAACACCGGGGAGCTGTTTTTT
many | NA | TRBJ2-5 | TRBV2 | CASRGSQETQYF | TGTGCCAGCAGGGGGTCCCAAGAGACCCAGTACTTC
NA | NA | TRBJ2-2 | TRBV7-2 | CASRGHTGELFF | TGTGCCAGCAGGGGCCACACCGGGGAGCTGTTTTTT
NA | TRBD1 | TRBJ1-1 | TRBV6-5 | CASSYSGQQYTEAFF | TGTGCCAGCAGTTACTCGGGACAGCAATACACTGAAGCTTTCTTT
few | NA | TRBJ2-2 | TRBV12-3/TRBV12-4 | CASSRQAPNTGELFF | TGTGCCAGCAGCCGACAGGCCCCGAACACCGGGGAGCTGTTTTTT
NA | TRBD1 | TRBJ2-5 | TRBV7-2 | CASSAARAGGETQYF | TGTGCCAGCAGCGCGGCCCGGGCAGGGGGAGAGACCCAGTACTTC
few | TRBD2 | TRBJ2-7 | TRBV4-3 | CASSQLSGSGYEQYF | TGCGCCAGCAGCCAGCTGAGCGGGAGCGGATACGAGCAGTACTTC
once | NA | TRBJ2-1 | TRBV28 | CASSTGIGHEQFF | TGTGCCAGCAGTACCGGGATAGGGCATGAGCAGTTCTTC
few | NA | TRBJ2-1 | TRBV29-1 | CSVRSYNEQFF | TGCAGCGTTCGTTCCTACAATGAGCAGTTCTTC
many | TRBD2 | TRBJ2-5 | TRBV20-1 | CSAPDGTSGAKTQYF | TGCAGTGCTCCGGATGGGACTAGCGGGGCAAAGACCCAGTACTTC
few | NA | TRBJ2-3 | TRBV7-2 | CASSRRRLRTDTQYF | TGTGCCAGCAGCCGTAGGAGGCTTCGCACAGATACGCAGTATTTT
many | NA | TRBJ2-1 | TRBV20-1 | CSARARGGVGNEQFF | TGCAGTGCTAGAGCCCGTGGGGGAGTCGGCAATGAGCAGTTCTTC
NA | TRBD2 | TRBJ2-1 | TRBV4-3 | CASSQVSAGGYNEQFF | TGCGCCAGCAGCCAAGTCTCAGCGGGAGGGTACAATGAGCAGTTCTTC
many | NA | TRBJ1-5 | TRBV2 | CARGTHQPQHF | TGTGCCAGGGGAACCCATCAGCCCCAGCATTTT
few | NA | TRBJ1-2 | TRBV20-1 | CSASGGPGYGYTF | TGCAGTGCTAGCGGAGGGCCCGGGTATGGCTACACCTTC
NA | NA | TRBJ2-3 | TRBV11-3 | CASSLDPQDTQYF | TGTGCCAGCAGCTTAGACCCACAAGATACGCAGTATTTT
NA | NA | TRBJ1-6 | TRBV7-2 | CASSSPGENSPLHF | TGTGCCAGCAGCTCTCCAGGGGAAAATTCACCCCTCCACTTT
NA | NA | TRBJ1-4 | TRBV20-1 | CSASSGGGNEKLFF | TGCAGTGCTAGTAGCGGGGGAGGTAATGAAAAACTGTTTTTT
NA | TRBD1 | TRBJ2-2 | TRBV18 | CASSGQDSGELFF | TGTGCCAGCTCAGGACAGGACTCCGGGGAGCTGTTTTTT
many | NA | TRBJ2-2 | TRBV20-1 | CSARPSSENTGELFF | TGCAGTGCTAGACCCTCATCGGAGAACACCGGGGAGCTGTTTTTT
few | TRBD2 | TRBJ2-1 | TRBV4-3 | CASSQESGRAYYNEQFF | TGCGCCAGCAGCCAAGAGAGCGGGAGGGCATACTACAATGAGCAGTTCTTC
many | TRBD2 | TRBJ2-1 | TRBV20-1 | CSAKKRGVWDSGRGSYNEQFF | TGCAGTGCCAAAAAACGGGGGGTGTGGGATAGCGGGAGAGGGTCCTACAATGAGCAGTTCTTC
NA | NA | TRBJ2-1 | TRBV7-2 | CASSLGGGADYNEQFF | TGTGCCAGCAGCTTAGGAGGGGGGGCCGACTACAATGAGCAGTTCTTC
few | NA | TRBJ2-3 | TRBV19 | CAREPRQETDTQYF | TGTGCCAGGGAGCCCAGACAAGAGACAGATACGCAGTATTTT
many | TRBD2 | TRBJ2-5 | TRBV5-1 | CASSGGLQETQYF | TGTGCCAGCAGCGGGGGACTACAAGAGACCCAGTACTTC
few | NA | TRBJ1-1 | TRBV5-1 | CASSWASNTEAFF | TGCGCCAGCAGCTGGGCATCGAACACTGAAGCTTTCTTT
many | TRBD2 | TRBJ2-3 | TRBV7-2 | CASSTSGTSSTDTQYF | TGTGCCAGCAGCACAAGCGGGACCTCTAGCACAGATACGCAGTATTTT
many | NA | TRBJ2-7 | TRBV5-1 | CATSPRPSYEQYF | TGCGCCACCTCCCCGCGACCCTCCTACGAGCAGTACTTC
many | TRBD1 | TRBJ2-7 | TRBV5-8 | CASSLGGGQAYEQYF | TGTGCCAGCAGCTTGGGGGGCGGACAGGCCTACGAGCAGTACTTC
few | TRBD1 | TRBJ1-1 | TRBV12-3/TRBV12-4 | CASSGRGRTTEAFF | TGTGCCAGCAGTGGCAGGGGGCGTACCACTGAAGCTTTCTTT
NA | TRBD2 | TRBJ2-1 | TRBV4-2 | CASSRRREAGGPGGEQFF | TGTGCCAGCAGCCGCAGGAGGGAAGCGGGAGGGCCCGGGGGTGAGCAGTTCTTC
NA | NA | TRBJ1-2 | TRBV7-9 | CASSLDGDGAYTF | TGTGCCAGCAGCTTAGACGGGGATGGGGCCTACACCTTC
many | TRBD2 | TRBJ2-7 | TRBV12-3/TRBV12-4 | CASRASGSLYEQYF | TGTGCCAGCAGGGCTAGCGGGAGTTTGTACGAGCAGTACTTC
many | NA | TRBJ1-4 | TRBV3-1 | CASSQIVPNEKLFF | TGTGCCAGCAGCCAGATCGTACCTAATGAAAAACTGTTTTTT
few | NA | TRBJ2-2 | TRBV4-2 | CASSPGRLGGTGELFF | TGTGCCAGCAGCCCTGGGAGGCTGGGCGGCACCGGGGAGCTGTTTTTT
few | NA | TRBJ2-3 | TRBV20-1 | CSAKRGPPSTDTQYF | TGCAGTGCTAAACGGGGACCGCCTAGCACAGATACGCAGTATTTT
NA | TRBD1 | TRBJ2-1 | TRBV10-3 | CAIGTGGQFF | TGTGCCATTGGGACAGGGGGGCAGTTCTTC
few | NA | TRBJ2-3 | TRBV12-3/TRBV12-4 | CASGYTSTDTQYF | TGTGCCAGCGGATATACTAGCACAGATACGCAGTATTTT
few | TRBD2 | TRBJ2-7 | TRBV20-1 | CVWGGGSYEQYF | TGCGTATGGGGGGGAGGGTCCTACGAGCAGTACTTC
many | TRBD1 | TRBJ2-7 | TRBV12-5 | CASGLEGTGGEQYF | TGTGCTAGTGGTTTGGAGGGGACAGGGGGCGAGCAGTACTTC
NA | TRBD1 | TRBJ2-4 | TRBV15 | CATSRLRQGWAKNIQYF | TGTGCCACCAGCAGATTGCGACAGGGGTGGGCCAAAAACATTCAGTACTTC
few | TRBD2 | TRBJ2-3 | TRBV5-1 | CASSPSGRALGADTQYF | TGCGCCAGCAGCCCTAGCGGGAGGGCCTTAGGGGCAGATACGCAGTATTTT
many | NA | TRBJ2-1 | TRBV12-3/TRBV12-4 | CASRRGGEQFF | TGTGCCAGCAGAAGGGGCGGTGAGCAGTTCTTC
many | TRBD1 | TRBJ1-2 | TRBV20-1 | CSAIPTGDDWDGYTF | TGCAGTGCTATACCCACAGGGGACGATTGGGATGGCTACACCTTC
many | NA | TRBJ2-7 | TRBV24-1 | CATSDASRYEQYF | TGTGCCACCAGTGATGCATCCCGCTACGAGCAGTACTTC